This TCR beta chain was identified during a study of response to subunit inactivated influenza vaccine. Points from the study as a whole: It was the authors' suggestion that each seasonal influenza vaccination recruits few new T cells.

The CDR3 has 15 amino acids. Germline values: CDR1 KGHDR, CDR2 SFDVKD. V lost 5 bases to trimming and J lost 1 base; unmatched junction nucleotides: 5. To note about this clonotype: Its cognate antigen is unknown.

TCRdb reanalysed the RT-PCR reads using MiXCR and keeps one entry per CDR3 protein. The profile shows about half a million distinct CDR3 sequences, about 25% of them singletons. The V call is TRBV24-1, the J call TRBJ2-5; 8 nucleotides line up with TRBD2. The source is a man aged 50-60 years who received an inactivated influenza vaccine. The sequences come from CD4+ T cells sorted from PBMCs, collected around 5 days after vaccination. In DNA, the CDR3 is TGTGCCACCAGTGGTGCTAGCGGGTTCCAAGAGACCCAGTACTTC. Translated: CATSGASGFQETQYF.